The entry below describes one TCR beta chain. Its antigen remains unidentified. Base-call qualities are not available, and no considerably larger clone is one nucleotide away. V is pared back by 3 bases and J by 1 base, with 9 bases lying between the germline termini. The CDR3 spans 14 residues, from the cysteine through the phenylalanine. The only DNA kept is the CDR3, 42 bases in frame from the first base. The germline V gene encodes CDR1 SNHLY and CDR2 FYNNEI. The data were taken from a study of T cell changes during pregnancy in multiple sclerosis (dated by TCRdb to about 2019). About the investigation overall: The study examined how the T cell repertoire changed over the course of pregnancy in women with multiple sclerosis.

The library came from the immunoSEQ multiplex PCR assay. Entries here come from immuneACCESS through TCRdb and include only in-frame sequences with V and J called. Some clones fail to appear in such tables; in the studies checked, an unresolved V gene covers under half of the shortfall, and the cause of the remainder is unknown. The sample table contains some 80,000 clones; only one count was recorded for roughly 91% of them. The top ten clonotypes cover under 1.3% of the sample. The chain was built from TRBV2 and TRBJ1-1; a confident D gene designation cannot be given. This TCR came from a female donor with multiple sclerosis, enrolled in a pregnancy study. This sample comprised peripheral blood, obtained in the first trimester of pregnancy. The CDR3 region has the sequence CASSEETRNTEAFF. The DNA is as follows: TGTGCCAGCAGTGAGGAGACGAGGAACACTGAAGCTTTCTTT.